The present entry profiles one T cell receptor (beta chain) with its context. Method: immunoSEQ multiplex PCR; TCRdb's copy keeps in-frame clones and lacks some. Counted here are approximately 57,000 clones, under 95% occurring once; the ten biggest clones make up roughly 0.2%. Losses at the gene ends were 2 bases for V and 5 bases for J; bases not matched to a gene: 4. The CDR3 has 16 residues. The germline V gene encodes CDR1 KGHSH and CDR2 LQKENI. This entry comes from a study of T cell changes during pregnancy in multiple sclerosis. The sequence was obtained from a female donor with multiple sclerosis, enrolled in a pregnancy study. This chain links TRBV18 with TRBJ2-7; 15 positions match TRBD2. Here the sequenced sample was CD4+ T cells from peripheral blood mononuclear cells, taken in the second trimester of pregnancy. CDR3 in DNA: TGTGCCAGCTCACCAATGGGACTAGCGGGAGGTAACGAGCAGTACTTC. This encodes CASSPMGLAGGNEQYF.